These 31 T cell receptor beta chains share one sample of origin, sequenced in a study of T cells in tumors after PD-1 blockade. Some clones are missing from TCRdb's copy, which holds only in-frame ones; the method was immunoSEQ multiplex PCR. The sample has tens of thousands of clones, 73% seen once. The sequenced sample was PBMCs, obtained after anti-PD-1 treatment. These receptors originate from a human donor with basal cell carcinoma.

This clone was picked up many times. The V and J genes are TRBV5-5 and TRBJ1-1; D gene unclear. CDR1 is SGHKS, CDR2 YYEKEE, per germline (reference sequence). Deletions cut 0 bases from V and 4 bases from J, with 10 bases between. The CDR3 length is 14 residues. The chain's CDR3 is CASSLVARSTEAFF. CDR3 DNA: TGTGCCAGCAGCTTGGTAGCCAGGAGCACTGAAGCTTTCTTT.

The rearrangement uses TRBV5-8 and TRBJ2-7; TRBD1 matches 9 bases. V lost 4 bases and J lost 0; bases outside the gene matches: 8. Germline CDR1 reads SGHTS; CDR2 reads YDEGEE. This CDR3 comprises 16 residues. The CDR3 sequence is CASSRRTGETSYEQYF. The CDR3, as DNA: TGTGCCAGCAGCCGACGGACAGGGGAGACCTCCTACGAGCAGTACTTC.

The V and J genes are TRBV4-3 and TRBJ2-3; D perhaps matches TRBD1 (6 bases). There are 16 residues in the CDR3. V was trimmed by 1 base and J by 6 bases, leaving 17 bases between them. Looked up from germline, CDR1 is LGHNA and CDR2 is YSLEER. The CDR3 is CASSQGAGQGWDTQYF. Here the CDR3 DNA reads TGCGCCAGCAGCCAAGGGGCAGGGCAGGGGTGGGATACGCAGTATTTT.

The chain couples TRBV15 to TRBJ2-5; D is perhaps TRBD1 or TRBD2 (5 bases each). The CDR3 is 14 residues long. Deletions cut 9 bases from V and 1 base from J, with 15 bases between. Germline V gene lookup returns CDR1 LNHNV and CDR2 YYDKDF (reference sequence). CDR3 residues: CATRTGRVQETQYF. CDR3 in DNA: TGTGCCACGCGGACGGGGCGAGTCCAAGAGACCCAGTACTTC. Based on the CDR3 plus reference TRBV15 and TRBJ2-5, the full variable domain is DAMVIQNPRYQVTQFGKPVTLSCSQTLNHNVMYWYQQKSSQAPKLLFHYYDKDFNNEADTPDNFQSRRPNTSFCFLDIRSPGLGDTAMYLCATRTGRVQETQYFGPGTRLLVL.

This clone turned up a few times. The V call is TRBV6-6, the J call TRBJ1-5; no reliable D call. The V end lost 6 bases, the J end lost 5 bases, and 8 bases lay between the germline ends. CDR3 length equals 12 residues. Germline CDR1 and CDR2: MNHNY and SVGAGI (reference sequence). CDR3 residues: CASREGDQPQHF. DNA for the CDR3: TGTGCCAGCAGGGAGGGCGATCAGCCCCAGCATTTT.

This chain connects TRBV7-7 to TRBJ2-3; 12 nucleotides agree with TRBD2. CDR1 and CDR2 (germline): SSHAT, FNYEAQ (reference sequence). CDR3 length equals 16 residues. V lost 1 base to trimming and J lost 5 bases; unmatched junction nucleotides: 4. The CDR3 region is CASSLGTSGEGDTQYF. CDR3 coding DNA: TGTGCCAGCAGCTTAGGGACTAGCGGGGAAGGAGATACGCAGTATTTT.

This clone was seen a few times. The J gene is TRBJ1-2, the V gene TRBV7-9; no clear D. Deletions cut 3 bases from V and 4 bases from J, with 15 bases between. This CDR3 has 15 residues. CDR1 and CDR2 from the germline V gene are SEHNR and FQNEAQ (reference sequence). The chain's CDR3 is CASSFEAALSYGYTF. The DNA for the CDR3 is TGTGCCAGCAGCTTCGAGGCAGCCCTTAGCTATGGCTACACCTTC.

CDR3 sequence (DNA): TGTGCCAGCAGGGGCGAGGGGGAGCTGTTTTTT. Amino acid sequence: CASRGEGELFF. The V and J genes are TRBV7-9 and TRBJ2-2; no firm D call. Germline CDR1 and CDR2: SEHNR and FQNEAQ (reference sequence). V lost 6 bases to trimming and J lost 8 bases, with 7 bases between them. This CDR3 region has 11 residues.

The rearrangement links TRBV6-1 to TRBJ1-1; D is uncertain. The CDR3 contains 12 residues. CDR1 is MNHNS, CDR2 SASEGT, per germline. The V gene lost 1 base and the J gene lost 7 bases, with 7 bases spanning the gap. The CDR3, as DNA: TGTGCCAGCAGTGAAGGGCAATTTGAAGCTTTCTTT. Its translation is CASSEGQFEAFF.

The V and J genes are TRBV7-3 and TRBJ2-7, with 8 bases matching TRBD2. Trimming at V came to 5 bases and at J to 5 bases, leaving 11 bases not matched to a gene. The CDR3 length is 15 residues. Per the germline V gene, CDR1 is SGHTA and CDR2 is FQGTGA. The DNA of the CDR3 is TGTGCCAGCAGCGGCGCCGGGACTAGAGGGGACGAGCAGTACTTC. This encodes CASSGAGTRGDEQYF.

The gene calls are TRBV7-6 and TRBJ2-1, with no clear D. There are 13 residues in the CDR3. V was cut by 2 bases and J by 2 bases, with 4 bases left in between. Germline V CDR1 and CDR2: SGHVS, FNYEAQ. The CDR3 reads CASSLQTYNEQFF. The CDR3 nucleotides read TGTGCCAGCAGCTTACAAACCTACAATGAGCAGTTCTTC.

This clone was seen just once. CDR3 in amino acids: CASNPSGGAQYEQYF. The DNA of the CDR3 is TGTGCCAGCAACCCTAGCGGGGGGGCCCAATACGAGCAGTACTTC. V and J are TRBV7-2 and TRBJ2-7, with 12 bases matching TRBD2. Trimming cost V 7 bases and J 4 bases; bases outside gene matches: 8. Germline assignment: CDR1 SGHTA and CDR2 FQGNSA. The CDR3 is 15 residues long.

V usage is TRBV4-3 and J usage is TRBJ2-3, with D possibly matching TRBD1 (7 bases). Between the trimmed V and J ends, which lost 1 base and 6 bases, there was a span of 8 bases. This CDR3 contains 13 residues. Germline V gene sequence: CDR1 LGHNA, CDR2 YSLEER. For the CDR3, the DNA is TGCGCCAGCAGCCAAGCAGGGGGGGATACGCAGTATTTT. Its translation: CASSQAGGDTQYF.

CDR3 amino acids: CASSLPASPWGNQPQHF. CDR3 coding DNA: TGTGCCAGCAGTTTACCGGCCAGCCCTTGGGGCAATCAGCCCCAGCATTTT. The chain carries TRBV28 and TRBJ1-5; D is undetermined. CDR3 length: 17 amino acids. Trimming pared 2 bases from V and 2 bases from J, leaving 16 bases between. Germline CDR1 is MDHEN and CDR2 is SYDVKM.

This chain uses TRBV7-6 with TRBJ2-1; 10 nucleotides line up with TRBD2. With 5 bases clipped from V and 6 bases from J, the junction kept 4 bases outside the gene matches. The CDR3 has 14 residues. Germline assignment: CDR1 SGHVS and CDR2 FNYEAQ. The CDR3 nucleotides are TGTGCCAGCAGCCGACTAGCGGGTTTCAATGAGCAGTTCTTC. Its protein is CASSRLAGFNEQFF.

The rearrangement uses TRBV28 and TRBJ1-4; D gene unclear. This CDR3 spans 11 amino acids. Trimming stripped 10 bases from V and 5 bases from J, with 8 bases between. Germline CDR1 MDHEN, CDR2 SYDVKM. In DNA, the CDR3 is TGTGCCATCGGGCCAAATGAAAAACTGTTTTTT. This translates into CAIGPNEKLFF. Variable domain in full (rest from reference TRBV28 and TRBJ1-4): DVKVTQSSRYLVKRTGEKVFLECVQDMDHENMFWYRQDPGLGLRLIYFSYDVKMKEKGDIPEGYSVSREKKERFSLILESASTNQTSMYLCAIGPNEKLFFGSGTQLSVL.

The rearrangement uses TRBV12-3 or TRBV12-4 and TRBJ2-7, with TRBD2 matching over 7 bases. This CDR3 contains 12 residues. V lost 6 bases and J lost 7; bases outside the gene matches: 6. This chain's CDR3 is CASRGLGGEQYF. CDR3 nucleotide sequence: TGTGCCAGCAGGGGACTGGGGGGGGAGCAGTACTTC.

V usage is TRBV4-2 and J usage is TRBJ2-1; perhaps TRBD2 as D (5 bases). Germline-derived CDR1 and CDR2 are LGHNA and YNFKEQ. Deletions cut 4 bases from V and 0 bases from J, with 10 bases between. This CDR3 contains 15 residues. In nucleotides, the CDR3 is TGTGCCAGCAGCCCGAGCGGAAACTCCTACAATGAGCAGTTCTTC. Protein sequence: CASSPSGNSYNEQFF.

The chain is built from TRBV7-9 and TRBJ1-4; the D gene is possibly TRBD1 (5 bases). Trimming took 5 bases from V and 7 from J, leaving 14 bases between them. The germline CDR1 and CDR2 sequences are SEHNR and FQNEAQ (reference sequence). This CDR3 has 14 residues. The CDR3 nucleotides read TGTGCCAGCAGCCCCGGGACGGATAGTGAAAAACTGTTTTTT. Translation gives CASSPGTDSEKLFF. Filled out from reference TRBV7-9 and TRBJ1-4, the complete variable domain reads DTGVSQNPRHKITKRGQNVTFRCDPISEHNRLYWYRQTLGQGPEFLTYFQNEAQLEKSRLLSDRFSAERPKGSFSTLEIQRTEQGDSAMYLCASSPGTDSEKLFFGSGTQLSVL.

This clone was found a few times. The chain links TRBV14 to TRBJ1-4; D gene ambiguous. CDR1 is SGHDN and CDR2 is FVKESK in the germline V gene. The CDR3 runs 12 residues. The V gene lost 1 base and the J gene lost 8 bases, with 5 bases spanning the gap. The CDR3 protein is CASSQVREKLFF. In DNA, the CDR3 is TGTGCCAGCAGCCAAGTAAGGGAAAAACTGTTTTTT.

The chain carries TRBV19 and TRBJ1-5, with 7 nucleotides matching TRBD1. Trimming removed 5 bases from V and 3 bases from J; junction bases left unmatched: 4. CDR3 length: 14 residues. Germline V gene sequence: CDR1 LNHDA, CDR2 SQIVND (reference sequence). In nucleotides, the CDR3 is TGTGCCAGTAGTGGACAGGTCCCCAATCAGCCCCAGCATTTT. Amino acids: CASSGQVPNQPQHF.

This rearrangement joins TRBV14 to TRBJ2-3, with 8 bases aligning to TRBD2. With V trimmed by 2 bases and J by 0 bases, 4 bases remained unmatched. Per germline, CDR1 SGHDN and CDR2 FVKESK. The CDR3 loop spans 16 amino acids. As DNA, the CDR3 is TGTGCCAGCAGCCAACATAGCGGGGCGAGCACAGATACGCAGTATTTT. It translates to CASSQHSGASTDTQYF. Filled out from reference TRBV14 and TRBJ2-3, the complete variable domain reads EAGVTQFPSHSVIEKGQTVTLRCDPISGHDNLYWYRRVMGKEIKFLLHFVKESKQDESGMPNNRFLAERTGGTYSTLKVQPAELEDSGVYFCASSQHSGASTDTQYFGPGTRLTVL.

The CDR3 nucleotides read TGTGCCAGCCGCCTCGGGGGGAACACCGGGGAGCTGTTTTTT. It yields the protein CASRLGGNTGELFF. The genes are TRBV7-6 and TRBJ2-2; TRBD2 is a possible D gene (6 bases). V lost 8 bases to trimming and J lost 1 base, with 11 bases between them. The germline gives CDR1 SGHVS, CDR2 FNYEAQ. CDR3 size: 14 residues.

The CDR3 loop reads CASSPGLAGRDTQYF. The CDR3 coding sequence is TGTGCCAGCAGCCCGGGACTAGCGGGAAGGGATACGCAGTATTTT. V is TRBV7-2 and J is TRBJ2-3; TRBD2 matches at 13 bases. This CDR3 region has 15 residues. CDR1 is SGHTA, CDR2 FQGNSA, per germline. Trimming took 5 bases from V and 6 from J; bases not matched to a gene: 5.

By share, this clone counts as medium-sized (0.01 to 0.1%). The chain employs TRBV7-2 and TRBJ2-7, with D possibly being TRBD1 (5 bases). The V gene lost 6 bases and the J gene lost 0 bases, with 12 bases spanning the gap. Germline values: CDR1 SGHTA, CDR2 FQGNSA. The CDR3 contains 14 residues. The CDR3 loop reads CASSKGPSSYEQYF. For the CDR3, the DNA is TGTGCCAGCAGTAAGGGGCCTAGCTCCTACGAGCAGTACTTC.

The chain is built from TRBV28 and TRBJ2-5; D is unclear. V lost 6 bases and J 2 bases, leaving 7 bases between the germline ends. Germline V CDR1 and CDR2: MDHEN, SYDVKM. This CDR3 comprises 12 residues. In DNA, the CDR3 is TGTGCCAGCAGCTCCTATCAAGAGACCCAGTACTTC. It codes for CASSSYQETQYF. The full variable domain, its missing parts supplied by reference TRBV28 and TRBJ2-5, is DVKVTQSSRYLVKRTGEKVFLECVQDMDHENMFWYRQDPGLGLRLIYFSYDVKMKEKGDIPEGYSVSREKKERFSLILESASTNQTSMYLCASSSYQETQYFGPGTRLLVL.

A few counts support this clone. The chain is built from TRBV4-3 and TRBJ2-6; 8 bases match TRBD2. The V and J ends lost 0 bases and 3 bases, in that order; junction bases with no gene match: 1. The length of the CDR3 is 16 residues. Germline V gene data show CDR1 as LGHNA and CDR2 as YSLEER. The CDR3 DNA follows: TGCGCCAGCAGCCAAGACGGGAGGGATGGGGCCAACGTCCTGACTTTC. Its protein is CASSQDGRDGANVLTF.

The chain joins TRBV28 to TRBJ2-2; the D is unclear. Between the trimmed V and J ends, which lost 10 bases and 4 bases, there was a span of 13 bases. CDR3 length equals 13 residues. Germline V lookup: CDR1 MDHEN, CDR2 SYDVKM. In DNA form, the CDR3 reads TGTGCCACCTCCCTCCCTGTCACCGGGGAGCTGTTTTTT. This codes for CATSLPVTGELFF.

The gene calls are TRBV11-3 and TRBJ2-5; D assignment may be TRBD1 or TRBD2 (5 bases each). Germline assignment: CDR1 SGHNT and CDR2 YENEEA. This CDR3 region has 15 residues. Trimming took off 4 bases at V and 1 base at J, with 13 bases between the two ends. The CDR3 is CASSSGAKVQETQYF. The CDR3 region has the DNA TGTGCCAGCAGCTCCGGGGCGAAGGTCCAAGAGACCCAGTACTTC.

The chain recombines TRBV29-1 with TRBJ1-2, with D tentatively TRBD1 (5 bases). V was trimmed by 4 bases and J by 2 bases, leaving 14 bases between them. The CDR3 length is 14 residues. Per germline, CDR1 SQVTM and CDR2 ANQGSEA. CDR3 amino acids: CSVVGTDTNYGYTF. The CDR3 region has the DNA TGCAGCGTTGTTGGGACCGATACCAACTATGGCTACACCTTC.

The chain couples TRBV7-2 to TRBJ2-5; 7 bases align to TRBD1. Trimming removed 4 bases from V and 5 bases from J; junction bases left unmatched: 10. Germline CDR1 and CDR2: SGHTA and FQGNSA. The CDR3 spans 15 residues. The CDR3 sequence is CASSSQQGRAETQYF. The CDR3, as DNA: TGTGCCAGCAGCTCCCAACAGGGGCGGGCGGAGACCCAGTACTTC.